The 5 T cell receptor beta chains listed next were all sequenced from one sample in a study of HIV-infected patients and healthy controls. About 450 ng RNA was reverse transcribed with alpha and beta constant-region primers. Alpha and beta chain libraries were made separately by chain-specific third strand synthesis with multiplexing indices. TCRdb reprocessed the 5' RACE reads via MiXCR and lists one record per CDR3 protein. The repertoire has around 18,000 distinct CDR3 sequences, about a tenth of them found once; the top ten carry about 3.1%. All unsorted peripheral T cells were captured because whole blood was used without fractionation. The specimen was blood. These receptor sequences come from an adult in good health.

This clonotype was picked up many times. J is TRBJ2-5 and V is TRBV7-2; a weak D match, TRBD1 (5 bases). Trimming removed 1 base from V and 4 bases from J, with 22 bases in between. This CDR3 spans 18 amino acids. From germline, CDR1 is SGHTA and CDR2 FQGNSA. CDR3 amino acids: CASSLVGRVGKLGETQYF. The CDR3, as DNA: TGTGCCAGCAGCTTAGTGGGCAGGGTAGGGAAACTTGGAGAGACCCAGTACTTC.

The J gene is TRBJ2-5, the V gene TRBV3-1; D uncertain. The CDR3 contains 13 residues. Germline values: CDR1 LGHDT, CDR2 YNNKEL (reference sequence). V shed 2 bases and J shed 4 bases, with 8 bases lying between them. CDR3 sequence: CASSQNPGETQYF. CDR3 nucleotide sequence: TGTGCCAGCAGCCAAAATCCAGGAGAGACCCAGTACTTC.

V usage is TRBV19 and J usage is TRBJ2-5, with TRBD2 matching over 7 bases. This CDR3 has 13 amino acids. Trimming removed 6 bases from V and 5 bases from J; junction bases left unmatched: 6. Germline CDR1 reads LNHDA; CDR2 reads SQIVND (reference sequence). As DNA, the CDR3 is TGTGCCAGTAGGCCCGCGGGAGTCGAGACCCAGTACTTC. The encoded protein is CASRPAGVETQYF.

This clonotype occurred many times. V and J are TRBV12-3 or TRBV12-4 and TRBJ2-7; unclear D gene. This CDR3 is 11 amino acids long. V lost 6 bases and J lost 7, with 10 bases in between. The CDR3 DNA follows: TGTGCCAGCAGCTACCATCTTGAGCAGTACTTC. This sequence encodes CASSYHLEQYF.

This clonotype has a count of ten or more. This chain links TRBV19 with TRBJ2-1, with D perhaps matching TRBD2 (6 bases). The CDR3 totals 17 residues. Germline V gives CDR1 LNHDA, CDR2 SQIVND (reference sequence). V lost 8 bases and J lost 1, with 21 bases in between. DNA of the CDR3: TGTGCCAGTGGTACGGTGCCTCAGCGGGCTTCCTACAATGAGCAGTTCTTC. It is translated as CASGTVPQRASYNEQFF.